These 19 T cell receptor beta chains came from one sample sequenced in a study of cytotoxic CD8 clonotypes in ibrutinib-treated CLL (dated by TCRdb to about 2021). The time point label, read with the paper, signifies: progressive disease on ibrutinib. The library was obtained by the immunoSEQ multiplex PCR assay. TCRdb provides this immuneACCESS table in a form limited to in-frame rearrangements. Some clones are lacking; in checked studies, under half of them reflect an unresolved V gene, and why the rest are absent is not known. Within this sample are 250,000 to 350,000 clones, with around 69% of them counted one time only. The ten largest clones represent roughly 5.7% of the sample. This sample comprised PBMCs, obtained at disease progression, from a patient treated with ibrutinib. The receptors here all came from a human donor with chronic lymphocytic leukemia.

The chain carries TRBV7-2 and TRBJ2-5; D not resolved. CDR3 length: 14 amino acids. Germline V gene lookup returns CDR1 SGHTA and CDR2 FQGNSA. V was trimmed by 2 bases and J by 4 bases, leaving 11 bases between them. The chain's CDR3 is CASSLRRRVETQYF. CDR3 sequence (DNA): TGTGCCAGCAGCTTACGTCGCCGGGTAGAGACCCAGTACTTC.

This rearrangement joins TRBV7-9 to TRBJ1-6, with no clear D. Trimming stripped 4 bases from V and 10 bases from J, with 11 bases between. The CDR3 loop spans 13 amino acids. Germline loops: CDR1 SEHNR, CDR2 FQNEAQ (reference sequence). The DNA for the CDR3 is TGTGCCAGCAGCTCTAATTACGGATCACCCCTCCACTTT. It is translated as CASSSNYGSPLHF. Combining the CDR3 with reference TRBV7-9 and TRBJ1-6 gives the whole variable domain DTGVSQNPRHKITKRGQNVTFRCDPISEHNRLYWYRQTLGQGPEFLTYFQNEAQLEKSRLLSDRFSAERPKGSFSTLEIQRTEQGDSAMYLCASSSNYGSPLHFGNGTRLTVT.

The chain has TRBV28 and TRBJ2-7; the D call may be TRBD1 or TRBD2 (5 bases each). This CDR3 spans 13 amino acids. The germline CDR1 and CDR2 sequences are MDHEN and SYDVKM. With 3 bases removed from V and 2 bases from J, the gap between germline ends came to 8 bases. CDR3 residues: CASSFTGPYEQYF. The CDR3 coding sequence is TGTGCCAGCAGTTTCACGGGGCCCTACGAGCAGTACTTC.

The V and J genes are TRBV7-3 and TRBJ1-1; D call uncertain. Trimming cost V 1 base and J 7 bases, with 10 bases left between them. The CDR3 contains 13 residues. Germline V gene sequence: CDR1 SGHTA, CDR2 FQGTGA. The DNA for the CDR3 is TGTGCCAGCAGCTTAAACCACGTCGGTGAAGCTTTCTTT. Translation gives CASSLNHVGEAFF.

This clone was observed a few times. V and J are TRBV4-1 and TRBJ2-1, with D perhaps assigned TRBD1 or TRBD2 (6 bases each). The CDR3 is made up of 15 amino acids. Germline CDR1 MGHRA, CDR2 YSYEKL. Deletions cut 1 base from V and 4 bases from J, with 11 bases between. The CDR3, as DNA: TGCGCCAGCAGCCAAGGGGGGGCTGCTTACAATGAGCAGTTCTTC. Its protein is CASSQGGAAYNEQFF.

The CDR3 coding sequence is TGTGCCAGCAGCTTAATAGGGGTCGAGCAGTACTTC. This gives the protein CASSLIGVEQYF. J is TRBJ2-7 and V is TRBV13; D might be TRBD1 (5 bases). This CDR3 comprises 12 residues. CDR1 and CDR2 from the germline V gene are PRHDT and FYEKMQ (reference sequence). With 2 bases removed from V and 6 bases from J, the gap between germline ends came to 8 bases.

This chain connects TRBV19 to TRBJ1-5; D is uncertain. Germline CDR1 reads LNHDA; CDR2 reads SQIVND (reference sequence). Deletions cut 2 bases from V and 5 bases from J, with 4 bases between. The CDR3 consists of 12 residues. The CDR3 is CASSIQDQPQHF. DNA for the CDR3: TGTGCCAGTAGTATACAGGATCAGCCCCAGCATTTT.

The chain employs TRBV9 and TRBJ2-3; 7 nucleotides match TRBD1. With 6 bases clipped from V and 2 bases from J, the junction kept 6 bases outside the gene matches. CDR3 length equals 14 residues. Germline CDR1 SGDLS, CDR2 YYNGEE. The CDR3 nucleotides are TGTGCCAGCAAGGGGACAGCATTCACAGATACGCAGTATTTT. It is translated as CASKGTAFTDTQYF.

In DNA, the CDR3 is TGTGCCAGCAGCCCCGGGCCGCCCCACGAGCAGTACTTC. Amino acid sequence: CASSPGPPHEQYF. The chain couples TRBV7-3 to TRBJ2-7; D remains unclear. There are 13 residues in the CDR3. The germline CDR1 and CDR2 sequences are SGHTA and FQGTGA. V lost 5 bases and J 5 bases, leaving 13 bases between the germline ends.

This clone has only a few counts. This chain links TRBV25-1 with TRBJ1-4; no clear D gene. Germline CDR1 reads MGHDK; CDR2 reads SYGVNS. V gave up 6 bases and J gave up 4 bases, with 3 bases separating them. The length of the CDR3 is 11 residues. CDR3 amino acids: CASSFNEKLFF. In nucleotides, the CDR3 is TGTGCCAGCAGCTTTAATGAAAAACTGTTTTTT.

Of note for this clone: The same CDR3 can be traced to other DNA sequences in this sample. The chain uses TRBV28 and TRBJ1-5; no clear D gene. In germline, CDR1 is MDHEN, CDR2 SYDVKM. V was cut by 2 bases and J by 4 bases, with 3 bases left in between. The length of the CDR3 is 12 residues. The chain's CDR3 is CASSLGNQPQHF. The CDR3 nucleotides are TGTGCCAGCAGTTTAGGAAATCAGCCCCAGCATTTT.

The chain joins TRBV9 to TRBJ2-1, with 8 nucleotides matching TRBD2. The CDR3 has 15 residues. Germline V gives CDR1 SGDLS, CDR2 YYNGEE. V lost 2 bases to trimming and J lost 8 bases; unmatched junction nucleotides: 9. CDR3 sequence: CASSVREGRMYEQFF. In DNA, the CDR3 is TGTGCCAGCAGCGTCCGGGAGGGCCGAATGTATGAGCAGTTCTTC.

In its sample, this clone was seen a few times. V gene TRBV5-1 combines with J gene TRBJ1-5, with D possibly TRBD1 on 6 matching bases. Germline values: CDR1 SGHRS, CDR2 YFSETQ. This CDR3 has 15 amino acids. The V gene lost 0 bases and the J gene lost 3 bases, with 10 bases spanning the gap. The CDR3 here is CASSLGDRFNQPQHF. Written as DNA, the CDR3 is TGCGCCAGCAGCTTGGGAGACAGGTTCAATCAGCCCCAGCATTTT.

The J gene is TRBJ2-7, the V gene TRBV14; D gene ambiguous. The germline CDR1 and CDR2 sequences are SGHDN and FVKESK. The V and J ends lost 3 bases and 10 bases respectively, with 10 bases between them. The CDR3 extends over 11 amino acids. The chain's CDR3 is CASSQRPSQYF. DNA of the CDR3: TGTGCCAGCAGCCAGAGACCTAGTCAGTACTTC.

Only a few counts were recorded for this clone. V usage is TRBV7-2 and J usage is TRBJ1-2; D is undetermined. The CDR3 runs to 14 residues. Trimming pared 0 bases from V and 8 bases from J, leaving 13 bases between. Germline assignment: CDR1 SGHTA and CDR2 FQGNSA. This CDR3 reads CASSLAHRLGGYTF. The DNA for the CDR3 is TGTGCCAGCAGCTTAGCGCATAGGCTCGGCGGCTACACCTTC.

The chain has TRBV4-1 and TRBJ2-7; 9 nucleotides align to TRBD1. This CDR3 spans 18 amino acids. V trimming: 0 bases; J trimming: 3 bases; junction bases outside the gene matches: 12. Germline CDR1 MGHRA, CDR2 YSYEKL. This chain's CDR3 is CASSQEVDGTGPHYEQYF. The CDR3, as DNA: TGCGCCAGCAGCCAAGAGGTTGATGGGACAGGGCCCCACTACGAGCAGTACTTC.

V and J are TRBV27 and TRBJ2-2; D is undetermined. Germline V gives CDR1 MNHEY, CDR2 SMNVEV (reference sequence). The length of the CDR3 is 13 residues. V gave up 5 bases and J gave up 6 bases, with 10 bases separating them. CDR3 DNA sequence: TGTGCCAGCAGTAGGGCCGGAGCCGGGGAGCTGTTTTTT. Its protein product is CASSRAGAGELFF.

This clone was observed a few times. The chain employs TRBV7-9 and TRBJ1-2, with 7 bases lining up with TRBD1. Germline CDR1 reads SEHNR; CDR2 reads FQNEAQ (reference sequence). This CDR3 comprises 13 residues. V was clipped by 8 bases and J by 3 bases; unmatched bases: 6. In DNA form, the CDR3 reads TGTGCCAGCGCCGTAGACAGGGACTATGGCTACACCTTC. This sequence encodes CASAVDRDYGYTF.

This clone was seen more than once but under ten times. The chain recombines TRBV6-5 with TRBJ1-4; D remains unclear. Germline CDR1 is MNHEY and CDR2 is SVGAGI. This CDR3 is built from 14 residues. The V gene lost 2 bases and the J gene lost 7 bases, with 11 bases spanning the gap. The CDR3 protein is CASSYAAVGEKLFF. CDR3 in DNA: TGTGCCAGCAGTTACGCGGCGGTTGGTGAAAAACTGTTTTTT.